The 4 T cell receptor beta chains in this list originate from one sample, sequenced in a study of blood T cell repertoires in COVID-19. TCRdb's copy holds only in-frame clones and misses some; the assay was immunoSEQ multiplex PCR. This repertoire shows just over 95,000 clones, roughly nine tenths found once; its top ten account for about 1.7%. The sequencing sample was made of peripheral blood. These receptors were collected from a man in his fifties or sixties with acute or convalescent COVID-19.

V usage is TRBV11-3 and J usage is TRBJ1-1, with 7 positions matching TRBD1. Trimming cost V 5 bases and J 1 base; bases outside gene matches: 4. Germline CDR1 and CDR2: SGHNT and YENEEA. CDR3 length: 14 residues. The CDR3 sequence: CASSLGQENTEAFF. In DNA form, the CDR3 reads TGTGCCAGCAGCCTCGGACAGGAGAACACTGAAGCTTTCTTT.

This clone showed up just once. The V gene is TRBV7-2, the J gene TRBJ2-1, with 11 bases matching TRBD2. Trimming at V came to 5 bases and at J to 5 bases, leaving 8 bases not matched to a gene. The CDR3 has 16 amino acids. Germline CDR1 is SGHTA and CDR2 is FQGNSA. The CDR3 DNA reads TGTGCCAGCAGCGTATCCGGGACTAGCGGACACAATGAGCAGTTCTTC. It is translated as CASSVSGTSGHNEQFF.

The chain links TRBV10-1 to TRBJ2-2; D uncertain. The CDR3 extends over 15 amino acids. V was cut by 8 bases and J by 0 bases, with 13 bases left in between. CDR1 WNHNN and CDR2 SYGVQD come from the germline V gene (reference sequence). CDR3 coding DNA: TGCGCCAGCTCAGGAAGGTCCTCGAACACCGGGGAGCTGTTTTTT. As protein: CASSGRSSNTGELFF.

This chain joins TRBV19 and TRBJ1-5, with D possibly TRBD1 on 6 matching bases. The CDR3 covers 14 residues. Trimming cost V 2 bases and J 4 bases, with 9 bases left between them. Germline V gene lookup returns CDR1 LNHDA and CDR2 SQIVND (reference sequence). The CDR3 loop is CASSITGYNQPQHF. The CDR3 region has the DNA TGTGCCAGTAGTATAACAGGGTATAATCAGCCCCAGCATTTT.